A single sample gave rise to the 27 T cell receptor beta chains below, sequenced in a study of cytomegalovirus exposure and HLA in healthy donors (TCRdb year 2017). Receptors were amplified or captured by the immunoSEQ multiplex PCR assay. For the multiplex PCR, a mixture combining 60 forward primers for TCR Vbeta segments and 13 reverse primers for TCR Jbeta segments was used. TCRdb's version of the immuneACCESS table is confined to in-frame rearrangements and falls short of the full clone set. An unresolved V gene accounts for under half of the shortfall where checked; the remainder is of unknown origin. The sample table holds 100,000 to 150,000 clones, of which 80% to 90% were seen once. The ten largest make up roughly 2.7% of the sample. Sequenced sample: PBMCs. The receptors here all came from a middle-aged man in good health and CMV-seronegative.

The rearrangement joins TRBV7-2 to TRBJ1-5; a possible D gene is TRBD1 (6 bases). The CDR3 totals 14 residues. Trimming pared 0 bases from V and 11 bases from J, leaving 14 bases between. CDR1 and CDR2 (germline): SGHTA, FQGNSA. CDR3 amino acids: CASSLAGGVRTQHF. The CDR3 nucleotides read TGTGCCAGCAGCTTAGCAGGGGGGGTTAGGACCCAGCATTTT.

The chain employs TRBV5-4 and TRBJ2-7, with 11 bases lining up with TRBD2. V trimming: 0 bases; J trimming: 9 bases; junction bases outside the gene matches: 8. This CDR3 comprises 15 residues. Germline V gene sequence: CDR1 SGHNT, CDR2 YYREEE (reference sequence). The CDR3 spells CASSLDLAGGPWQYF. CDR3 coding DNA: TGTGCCAGCAGCTTGGACCTAGCGGGGGGACCCTGGCAGTACTTC.

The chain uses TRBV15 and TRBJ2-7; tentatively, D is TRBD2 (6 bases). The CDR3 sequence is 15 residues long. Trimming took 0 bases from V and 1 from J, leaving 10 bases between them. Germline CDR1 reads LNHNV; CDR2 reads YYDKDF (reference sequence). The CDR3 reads CATSRDPGVSYEQYF. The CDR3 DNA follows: TGTGCCACCAGCAGAGATCCGGGGGTATCCTACGAGCAGTACTTC.

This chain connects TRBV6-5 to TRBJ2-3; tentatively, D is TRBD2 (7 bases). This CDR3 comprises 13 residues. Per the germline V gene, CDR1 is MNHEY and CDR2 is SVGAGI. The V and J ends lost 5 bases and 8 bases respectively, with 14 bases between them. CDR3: CASSPTRGGTQYF. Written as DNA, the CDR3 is TGTGCCAGCAGTCCCACAAGGGGGGGTACGCAGTATTTT.

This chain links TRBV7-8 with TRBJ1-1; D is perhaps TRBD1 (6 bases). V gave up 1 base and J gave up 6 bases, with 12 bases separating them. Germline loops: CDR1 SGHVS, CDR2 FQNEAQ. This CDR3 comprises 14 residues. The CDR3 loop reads CASSLVGGQSEAFF. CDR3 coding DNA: TGTGCCAGCAGCTTAGTAGGCGGACAGTCTGAAGCTTTCTTT.

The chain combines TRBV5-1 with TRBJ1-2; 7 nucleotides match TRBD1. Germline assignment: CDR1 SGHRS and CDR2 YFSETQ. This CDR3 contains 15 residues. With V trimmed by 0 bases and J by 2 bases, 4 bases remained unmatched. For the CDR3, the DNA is TGCGCCAGCAGCTTGGCACCAGGGGGAAACTATGGCTACACCTTC. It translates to CASSLAPGGNYGYTF.

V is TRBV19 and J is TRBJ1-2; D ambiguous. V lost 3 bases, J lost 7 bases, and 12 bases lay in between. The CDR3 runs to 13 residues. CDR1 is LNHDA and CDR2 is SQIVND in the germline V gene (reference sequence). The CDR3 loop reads CASSIVSGSGYTF. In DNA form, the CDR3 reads TGTGCCAGTAGTATTGTCTCGGGGTCTGGCTACACCTTC.

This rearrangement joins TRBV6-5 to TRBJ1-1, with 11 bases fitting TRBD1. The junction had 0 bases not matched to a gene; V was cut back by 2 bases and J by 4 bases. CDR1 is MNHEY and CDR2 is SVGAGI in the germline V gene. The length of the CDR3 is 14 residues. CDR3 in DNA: TGTGCCAGCAGTTACGGACAGGGGGCCACTGAAGCTTTCTTT. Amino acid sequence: CASSYGQGATEAFF.

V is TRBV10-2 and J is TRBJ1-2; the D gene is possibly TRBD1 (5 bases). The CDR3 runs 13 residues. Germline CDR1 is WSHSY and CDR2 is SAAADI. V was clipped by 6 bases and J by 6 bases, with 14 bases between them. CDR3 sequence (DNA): TGCGCCAGCAGCGGGGGGGGACCCGATGGCTACACCTTC. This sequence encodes CASSGGGPDGYTF.

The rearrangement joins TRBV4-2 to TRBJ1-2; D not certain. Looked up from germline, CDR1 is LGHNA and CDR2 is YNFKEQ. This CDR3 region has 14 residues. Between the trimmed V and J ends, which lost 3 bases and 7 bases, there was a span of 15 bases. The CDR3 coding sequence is TGTGCCAGCAGCCATCCCGAAAGGGAGAGTGGCTACACCTTC. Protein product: CASSHPERESGYTF.

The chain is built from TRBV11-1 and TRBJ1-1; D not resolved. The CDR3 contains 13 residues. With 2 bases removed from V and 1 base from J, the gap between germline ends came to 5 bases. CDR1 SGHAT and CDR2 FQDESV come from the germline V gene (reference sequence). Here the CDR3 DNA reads TGTGCCAGCAGCTTAAGCTGGAACACTGAAGCTTTCTTT. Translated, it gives CASSLSWNTEAFF.

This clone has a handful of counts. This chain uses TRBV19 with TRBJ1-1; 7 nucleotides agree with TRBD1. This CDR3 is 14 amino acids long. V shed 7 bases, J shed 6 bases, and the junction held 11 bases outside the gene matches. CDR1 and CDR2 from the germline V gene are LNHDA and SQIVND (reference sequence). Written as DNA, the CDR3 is TGTGCCAGTAACGTAGCCGGCAGGGGGTCTGAAGCTTTCTTT. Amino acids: CASNVAGRGSEAFF.

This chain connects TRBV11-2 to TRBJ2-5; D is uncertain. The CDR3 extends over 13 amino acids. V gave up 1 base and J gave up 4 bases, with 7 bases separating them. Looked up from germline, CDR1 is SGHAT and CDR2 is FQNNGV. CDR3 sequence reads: CASSLGPIETQYF. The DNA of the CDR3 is TGTGCCAGCAGCTTAGGTCCAATAGAGACCCAGTACTTC.

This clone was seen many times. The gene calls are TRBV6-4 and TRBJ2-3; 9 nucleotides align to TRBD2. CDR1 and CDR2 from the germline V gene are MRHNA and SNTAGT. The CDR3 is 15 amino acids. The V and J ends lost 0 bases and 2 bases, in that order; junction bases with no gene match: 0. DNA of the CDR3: TGTGCCAGCAGTGACTCGGGACTAGCCACAGATACGCAGTATTTT. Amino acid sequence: CASSDSGLATDTQYF.

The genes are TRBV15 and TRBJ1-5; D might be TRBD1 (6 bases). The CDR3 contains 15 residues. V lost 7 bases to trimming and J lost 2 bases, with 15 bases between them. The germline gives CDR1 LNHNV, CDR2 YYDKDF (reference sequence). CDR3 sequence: CATNQGSPGNQPQHF. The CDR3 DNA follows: TGTGCCACCAATCAGGGGTCGCCAGGCAATCAGCCCCAGCATTTT.

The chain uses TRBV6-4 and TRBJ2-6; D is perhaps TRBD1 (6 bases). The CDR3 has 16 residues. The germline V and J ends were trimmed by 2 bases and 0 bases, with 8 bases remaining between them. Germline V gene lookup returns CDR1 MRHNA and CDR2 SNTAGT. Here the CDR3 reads CASSDGGNSGANVLTF. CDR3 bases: TGTGCCAGCAGTGACGGGGGCAACTCTGGGGCCAACGTCCTGACTTTC.

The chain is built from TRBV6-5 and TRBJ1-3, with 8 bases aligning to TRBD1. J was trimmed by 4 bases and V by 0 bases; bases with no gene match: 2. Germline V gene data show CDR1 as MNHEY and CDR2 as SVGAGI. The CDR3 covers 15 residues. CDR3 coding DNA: TGTGCCAGCAGTTACTCGACAGGGGCGGGAAACACCATATATTTT. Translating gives CASSYSTGAGNTIYF.

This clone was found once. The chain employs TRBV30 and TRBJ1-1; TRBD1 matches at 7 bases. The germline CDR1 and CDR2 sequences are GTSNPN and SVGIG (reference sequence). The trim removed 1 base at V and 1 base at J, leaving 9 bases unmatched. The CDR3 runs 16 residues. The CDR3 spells CAWSGPEGQTNTEAFF. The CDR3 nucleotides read TGTGCCTGGAGTGGTCCCGAGGGACAGACGAACACTGAAGCTTTCTTT.

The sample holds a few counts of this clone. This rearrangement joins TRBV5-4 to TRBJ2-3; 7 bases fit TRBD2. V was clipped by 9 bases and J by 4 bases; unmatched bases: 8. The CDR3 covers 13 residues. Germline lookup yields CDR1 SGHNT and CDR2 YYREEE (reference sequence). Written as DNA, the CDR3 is TGTGCCACAAGGACTAGTGAGGCAGATACGCAGTATTTT. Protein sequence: CATRTSEADTQYF.

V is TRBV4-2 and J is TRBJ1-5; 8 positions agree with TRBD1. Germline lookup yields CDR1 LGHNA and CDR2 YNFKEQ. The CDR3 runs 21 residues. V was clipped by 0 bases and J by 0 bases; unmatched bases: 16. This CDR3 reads CASSQDNVRTGLAYSNQPQHF. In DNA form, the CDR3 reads TGTGCCAGCAGCCAAGATAATGTGCGGACAGGGTTGGCGTATAGCAATCAGCCCCAGCATTTT.

The CDR3 is CASSIAYGGTAQETQYF. DNA for the CDR3: TGTGCCAGTAGTATAGCCTATGGCGGGACAGCACAAGAGACCCAGTACTTC. The chain combines TRBV19 with TRBJ2-5; perhaps TRBD1 as D (7 bases). V shed 1 base and J shed 2 bases, with 17 bases lying between them. Germline loops: CDR1 LNHDA, CDR2 SQIVND (reference sequence). This CDR3 comprises 17 residues.

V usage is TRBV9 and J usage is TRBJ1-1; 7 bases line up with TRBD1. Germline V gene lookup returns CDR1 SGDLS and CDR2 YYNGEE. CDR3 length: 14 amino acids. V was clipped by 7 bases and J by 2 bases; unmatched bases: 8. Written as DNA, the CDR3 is TGTGCCAGCGCGCAGGGGACAGCTAACACTGAAGCTTTCTTT. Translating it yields CASAQGTANTEAFF.

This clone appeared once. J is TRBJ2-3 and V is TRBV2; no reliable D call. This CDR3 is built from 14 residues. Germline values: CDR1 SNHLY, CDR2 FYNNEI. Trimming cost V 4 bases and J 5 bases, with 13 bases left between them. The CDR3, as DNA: TGTGCCAGCAGTGTCCCTGCGGTAAGAGATACGCAGTATTTT. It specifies CASSVPAVRDTQYF.

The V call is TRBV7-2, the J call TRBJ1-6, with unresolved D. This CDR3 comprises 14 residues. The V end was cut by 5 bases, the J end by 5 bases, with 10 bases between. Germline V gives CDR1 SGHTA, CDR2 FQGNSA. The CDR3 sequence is CASSLRQNNSPLHF. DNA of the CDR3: TGTGCCAGCAGCCTGAGGCAGAATAATTCACCCCTCCACTTT.

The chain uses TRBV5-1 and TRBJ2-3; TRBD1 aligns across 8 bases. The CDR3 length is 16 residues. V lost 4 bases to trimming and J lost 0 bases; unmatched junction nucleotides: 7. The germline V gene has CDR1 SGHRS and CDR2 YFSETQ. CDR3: CASSLRTGPSTDTQYF. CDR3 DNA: TGCGCCAGCAGCCTGAGGACAGGGCCTAGCACAGATACGCAGTATTTT. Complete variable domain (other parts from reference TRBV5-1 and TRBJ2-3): KAGVTQTPRYLIKTRGQQVTLSCSPISGHRSVSWYQQTPGQGLQFLFEYFSETQRNKGNFPGRFSGRQFSNSRSEMNVSTLELGDSALYLCASSLRTGPSTDTQYFGPGTRLTVL.

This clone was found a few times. This chain's CDR3 is CASIAGDSPLHF. The CDR3 nucleotides are TGTGCCAGCATTGCAGGGGACTCACCCCTCCACTTT. The rearrangement links TRBV6-1 to TRBJ1-6; D is perhaps TRBD1 (6 bases). The length of the CDR3 is 12 residues. V was pared by 7 bases and J by 10 bases, with 11 bases between. Per the germline V gene, CDR1 is MNHNS and CDR2 is SASEGT.

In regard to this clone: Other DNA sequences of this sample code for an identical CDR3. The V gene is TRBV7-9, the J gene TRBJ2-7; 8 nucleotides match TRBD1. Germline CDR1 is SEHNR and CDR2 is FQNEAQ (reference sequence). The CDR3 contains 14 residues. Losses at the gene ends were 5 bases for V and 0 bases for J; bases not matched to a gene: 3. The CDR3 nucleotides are TGTGCCAGCAGCCCCGGGACAGGCTCCTACGAGCAGTACTTC. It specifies CASSPGTGSYEQYF.